This T cell receptor (beta chain) was captured by sequencing in a study of cytomegalovirus exposure and HLA in healthy donors. Primers: 60 Vbeta forward and 13 Jbeta reverse. Only in-frame clones appear in the TCRdb table, and some are missing; sequencing was by immunoSEQ multiplex PCR. The sample lists about 97,000 clones; approximately 73% were seen once. The table lists this clone with a few counts. The V gene end was trimmed by 6 bases and the J gene end by 0 bases; junction bases not matched to a gene: 9. There are 16 residues in the CDR3. Germline V gene sequence: CDR1 LNHDA, CDR2 SQIVND (reference sequence).

This TCR was recovered from a man in his forties in good health and CMV-seronegative. The chain combines TRBV19 with TRBJ2-7, with TRBD1 matching 9 bases. The source material was PBMCs. CDR3 residues: CASSPDRGYDSYEQYF. In DNA form, the CDR3 reads TGTGCCAGTAGCCCCGACAGGGGGTACGACTCCTACGAGCAGTACTTC.